The 27 T cell receptor beta chains in this list originate from one sample, sequenced in a study of siplizumab effects on memory and regulatory T cells (dated by TCRdb to the late 2010s). The library was generated by the immunoSEQ multiplex PCR assay. This immuneACCESS table, as held by TCRdb, lists in-frame sequences with V and J called but not all clones. Of the missing ones, under half trace to an unresolved V gene in checked studies; the others have no known cause. In this sample the table shows more than 45,000 clones, 95% to 97% of which occur a single time. 0.64% of the sample is taken by the ten largest. The sample comprised naive CD4+ T cells sorted from blood. In light of the paper, this sample's cell subset or site label describes: unstimulated naive T cells. The source is a human donor in good health.

The chain links TRBV7-9 to TRBJ2-1; D unresolved. The length of the CDR3 is 11 residues. V shed 1 base and J shed 9 bases, with 4 bases lying between them. CDR1 SEHNR and CDR2 FQNEAQ come from the germline V gene (reference sequence). DNA for the CDR3: TGTGCCAGCAGCTTAGGGGTTGAGCAGTTCTTC. This gives the protein CASSLGVEQFF.

The chain has TRBV23-1 and TRBJ2-1; 10 bases match TRBD2. TRBV23-1 is identified as an open reading frame with a role that is uncertain. V shed 4 bases, J shed 6 bases, and the junction held 12 bases outside the gene matches. This CDR3 region has 17 residues. The CDR3 DNA follows: TGCGCCAGCAGTCGAAAGGGTCCGGTAGCGGGAGGCAATGAGCAGTTCTTC. Translating it yields CASSRKGPVAGGNEQFF.

The chain uses TRBV5-1 and TRBJ2-3, with 7 bases lining up with TRBD2. The CDR3 totals 15 residues. Germline loops: CDR1 SGHRS, CDR2 YFSETQ. V trimming: 5 bases; J trimming: 5 bases; junction bases outside the gene matches: 11. The CDR3 loop reads CASSLTSMVLDTQYF. For the CDR3, the DNA is TGCGCCAGCAGTTTGACTAGCATGGTGTTAGATACGCAGTATTTT.

This chain joins TRBV11-2 and TRBJ1-2; 7 bases fit TRBD1. V lost 5 bases to trimming and J lost 1 base; unmatched junction nucleotides: 10. CDR3 size: 16 residues. Germline V gene lookup returns CDR1 SGHAT and CDR2 FQNNGV. The CDR3 DNA sequence: TGTGCCAGCAGCGCAGAGACAGGGCCCTATAACTATGGCTACACCTTC. Its translation is CASSAETGPYNYGYTF.

V gene TRBV29-1 combines with J gene TRBJ2-2; D not resolved. The CDR3 has 14 amino acids. CDR1 and CDR2 from the germline V gene are SQVTM and ANQGSEA. Trimming removed 4 bases at V and 7 bases at J, with 16 bases between. CDR3 protein: CSVGLSLPGGELFF. The CDR3 bases are TGCAGCGTTGGCCTCTCCTTACCGGGCGGGGAGCTGTTTTTT.

The gene calls are TRBV30 and TRBJ1-1; no firm D call. The V gene lost 3 bases and the J gene lost 1 base, with 9 bases spanning the gap. Germline V gene sequence: CDR1 GTSNPN, CDR2 SVGIG (reference sequence). The CDR3 spans 13 residues. The CDR3 protein is CAWRARQNTEAFF. The CDR3 DNA reads TGTGCCTGGAGGGCCCGACAGAACACTGAAGCTTTCTTT. The full variable domain, its missing parts supplied by reference TRBV30 and TRBJ1-1, is SQTIHQWPATLVQPVGSPLSLECTVEGTSNPNLYWYRQAAGRGLQLLFYSVGIGQISSEVPQNLSASRPQDRQFILSSKKLLLSDSGFYLCAWRARQNTEAFFGQGTRLTVV.

V usage is TRBV9 and J usage is TRBJ2-1, with 11 bases aligning to TRBD2. CDR1 is SGDLS, CDR2 YYNGEE, per germline. V lost 4 bases, J lost 8 bases, and 11 bases stayed unmatched. The CDR3 is made up of 16 amino acids. Written as DNA, the CDR3 is TGTGCCAGCAGCCCCGGGACTAGCGGCCGGATGTATGAGCAGTTCTTC. Amino acids: CASSPGTSGRMYEQFF.

The rearrangement links TRBV10-3 to TRBJ1-5; D gene unclear. Germline loops: CDR1 ENHRY, CDR2 SYGVKD. The CDR3 extends over 12 amino acids. Trimming cost V 3 bases and J 7 bases, with 7 bases left between them. CDR3 residues: CAISEGAQPQHF. CDR3 nucleotides: TGTGCCATCAGTGAAGGAGCGCAGCCCCAGCATTTT.

This clone came up once. V usage is TRBV6-6 and J usage is TRBJ1-1, with 9 bases lining up with TRBD1. V lost 5 bases, J lost 5 bases, and 6 bases stayed unmatched. CDR3 length: 14 amino acids. The V gene's germline CDR1 is MNHNY and CDR2 SVGAGI (reference sequence). CDR3: CASSRGTGYTEAFF. The CDR3 nucleotides read TGTGCCAGCAGTCGGGGGACAGGGTATACTGAAGCTTTCTTT.

This chain links TRBV11-3 with TRBJ2-5; 7 bases align to TRBD1. Looked up from germline, CDR1 is SGHNT and CDR2 is YENEEA. V gave up 5 bases and J gave up 1 base; unmatched junction bases: 7. The CDR3 loop spans 15 amino acids. The CDR3 protein is CASSQPWTGQETQYF. As DNA, the CDR3 is TGTGCCAGCAGCCAACCCTGGACAGGCCAAGAGACCCAGTACTTC. Supplemented by reference TRBV11-3 and TRBJ2-5, the full variable domain reads EAGVVQSPRYKIIEKKQPVAFWCNPISGHNTLYWYLQNLGQGPELLIRYENEEAVDDSQLPKDRFSAERLKGVDSTLKIQPAELGDSAVYLCASSQPWTGQETQYFGPGTRLLVL.

The chain recombines TRBV6-5 with TRBJ1-5; 11 bases are a match to TRBD1. The CDR3 spans 15 residues. CDR1 is MNHEY, CDR2 SVGAGI, per germline. V shed 6 bases, J shed 4 bases, and the junction held 5 bases outside the gene matches. The CDR3 region has the DNA TGTGCCAGCAGCCCCCGGGACAGGGGGAATCAGCCCCAGCATTTT. Protein: CASSPRDRGNQPQHF.

In this sample, this clone turned up once. V and J are TRBV5-1 and TRBJ2-3; D ambiguous. From germline, CDR1 is SGHRS and CDR2 YFSETQ. Trimming left V 1 base short and J 3 bases short, with 6 bases between. CDR3 length: 13 amino acids. The CDR3 DNA is TGCGCCAGCAGCTTGCTTAGTACAGATACGCAGTATTTT. It specifies CASSLLSTDTQYF. Full variable domain (outside the CDR3, taken from reference TRBV5-1 and TRBJ2-3): KAGVTQTPRYLIKTRGQQVTLSCSPISGHRSVSWYQQTPGQGLQFLFEYFSETQRNKGNFPGRFSGRQFSNSRSEMNVSTLELGDSALYLCASSLLSTDTQYFGPGTRLTVL.

The chain links TRBV12-5 to TRBJ2-6, with TRBD2 matching over 8 bases. Germline CDR1 reads LGHNT; CDR2 reads FRNRAP. CDR3 size: 15 residues. V dropped 3 bases and J dropped 2; count of bases not matched to a gene: 0. The CDR3 sequence: CASGFSGTGANVLTF. In DNA form, the CDR3 reads TGTGCTAGTGGTTTTAGCGGGACTGGGGCCAACGTCCTGACTTTC.

V usage is TRBV29-1 and J usage is TRBJ1-2; D may be TRBD1 (6 bases). Between the trimmed V and J ends, which lost 3 bases and 3 bases, there was a span of 20 bases. Germline V CDR1 and CDR2: SQVTM, ANQGSEA. The CDR3 has 16 residues. CDR3 loop: CSVDSPVGRGYYGYTF. The CDR3 coding sequence is TGCAGCGTTGACTCCCCTGTAGGCAGGGGCTACTATGGCTACACCTTC.

The chain joins TRBV6-5 to TRBJ2-7, with TRBD1 matching over 9 bases. Germline V gene lookup returns CDR1 MNHEY and CDR2 SVGAGI. The ends lost 6 bases at V and 2 bases at J; junction bases unmatched: 5. This CDR3 is built from 14 residues. The CDR3, as DNA: TGTGCCAGCAGCCGGGGACAGGGAGCCTACGAGCAGTACTTC. This gives the protein CASSRGQGAYEQYF.

This clone appeared once. The rearrangement links TRBV15 to TRBJ1-6, with a possible D match to TRBD1 (5 bases). The V and J ends lost 3 bases and 0 bases respectively, with 12 bases between them. Germline values: CDR1 LNHNV, CDR2 YYDKDF (reference sequence). The CDR3 has 17 amino acids. The CDR3 protein is CATSRGTYSSYNSPLHF. Written as DNA, the CDR3 is TGTGCCACCAGCAGGGGGACTTACAGCTCCTATAATTCACCCCTCCACTTT.

This rearrangement joins TRBV7-2 to TRBJ2-7, with 8 bases lining up with TRBD2. The germline gives CDR1 SGHTA, CDR2 FQGNSA. Germline trimming cut 7 bases from V and 3 bases from J; bases unmatched to any gene: 8. CDR3 length equals 14 residues. CDR3 sequence: CASIRGGHNYEQYF. CDR3 nucleotides: TGTGCCAGCATCCGGGGGGGGCACAACTACGAGCAGTACTTC.

The rearrangement links TRBV2 to TRBJ1-3; TRBD1 agrees at 8 bases. Trimming cost V 7 bases and J 0 bases; bases outside gene matches: 8. The CDR3 sequence is 16 residues long. Germline values: CDR1 SNHLY, CDR2 FYNNEI. The CDR3 reads CASTPGTGASGNTIYF. CDR3 sequence (DNA): TGTGCCAGCACCCCCGGGACAGGTGCCTCTGGAAACACCATATATTTT.

The chain is built from TRBV20-1 and TRBJ1-5, with unresolved D. Germline assignment: CDR1 DFQATT and CDR2 SNEGSKA (reference sequence). Trimming shortened V by 6 bases and J by 15 bases, and 18 bases separated the two germline ends. The CDR3 sequence is 11 residues long. The CDR3 here is CSASKAGPSHF. In DNA form, the CDR3 reads TGCAGTGCCTCCAAAGCTGGGCCCTCGCATTTT.

V gene TRBV9 combines with J gene TRBJ1-2, with unresolved D. Between the trimmed V and J ends, which lost 0 bases and 4 bases, there was a span of 10 bases. Germline V CDR1 and CDR2: SGDLS, YYNGEE. CDR3 length: 14 amino acids. CDR3 nucleotides: TGTGCCAGCAGCGTAGCTCCGGTCCCCTATGGCTACACCTTC. It is translated as CASSVAPVPYGYTF.

V usage is TRBV10-3 and J usage is TRBJ2-1; D is ambiguous. Trimming shortened V by 2 bases and J by 6 bases, and 20 bases separated the two germline ends. The germline gives CDR1 ENHRY, CDR2 SYGVKD. The CDR3 is made up of 17 amino acids. The CDR3 spells CAISEAQLRVEINEQFF. For the CDR3, the DNA is TGTGCCATCAGTGAGGCACAGCTTCGAGTCGAAATCAATGAGCAGTTCTTC.

The chain employs TRBV19 and TRBJ2-7; maybe TRBD2 (6 bases). V dropped 0 bases and J dropped 2 bases, with 11 bases sitting between them. Germline V gives CDR1 LNHDA, CDR2 SQIVND (reference sequence). This CDR3 contains 15 residues. The CDR3 reads CASSIDRWRAYEQYF. The DNA of the CDR3 is TGTGCCAGTAGTATAGATCGGTGGAGGGCCTACGAGCAGTACTTC.

The chain recombines TRBV30 with TRBJ2-5, with a weak D call TRBD1 (7 bases). From germline, CDR1 is GTSNPN and CDR2 SVGIG (reference sequence). This CDR3 contains 13 residues. V gave up 0 bases and J gave up 5 bases, with 10 bases separating them. In nucleotides, the CDR3 is TGTGCCTGGAGTGTACAGGGGAGGGAGACCCAGTACTTC. It specifies CAWSVQGRETQYF.

The J gene is TRBJ2-3, the V gene TRBV28, with a tentative D call TRBD2 (6 bases). Germline CDR1 reads MDHEN; CDR2 reads SYDVKM. The CDR3 runs to 14 residues. Trimming took off 3 bases at V and 2 bases at J, with 9 bases between the two ends. This CDR3 is CASSFGGTTDTQYF. CDR3 bases: TGTGCCAGCAGTTTCGGCGGGACCACAGATACGCAGTATTTT.

The chain employs TRBV23-1 and TRBJ2-3; TRBD2 aligns across 8 bases. TRBV23-1 is designated an ORF whose function remains uncertain. The V gene end was trimmed by 3 bases and the J gene end by 6 bases; junction bases not matched to a gene: 20. The CDR3 contains 19 residues. CDR3 sequence reads: CASSQSGGFAGGRVDTQYF. In DNA, the CDR3 is TGCGCCAGCAGTCAGTCAGGAGGGTTCGCGGGAGGTCGGGTTGATACGCAGTATTTT.

The chain recombines TRBV19 with TRBJ1-1; D unresolved. The V and J ends lost 9 bases and 5 bases respectively, with 10 bases between them. The CDR3 sequence is 11 residues long. CDR1 is LNHDA, CDR2 SQIVND, per germline (reference sequence). CDR3 loop: CASLQGTEAFF. In DNA form, the CDR3 reads TGTGCCAGCCTCCAAGGGACTGAAGCTTTCTTT.

The chain recombines TRBV9 with TRBJ2-7; D is possibly TRBD2 (6 bases). This CDR3 contains 15 residues. Germline V gives CDR1 SGDLS, CDR2 YYNGEE. Trimming cost V 0 bases and J 2 bases, with 12 bases left between them. CDR3 in DNA: TGTGCCAGCAGCGTAGCCGGGACTTCAGCCTACGAGCAGTACTTC. It is translated as CASSVAGTSAYEQYF.